These 19 T cell receptor beta chains originate from one sample sequenced in a study of T cell responses to AZD1222 COVID-19 vaccine. Libraries were prepared by immunoSEQ multiplex PCR; TCRdb keeps only in-frame clonotypes and omits some of them. The top ten hold roughly 5.4% of the sample, which has about 150,000 clones, around 90% seen once. The specimen was peripheral blood, collected 28 days after the second dose of the MenACWY control vaccine. Every receptor here comes from an adult who received the MenACWY meningococcal vaccine as a control.

V is TRBV7-3 and J is TRBJ1-6; 11 nucleotides line up with TRBD1. Germline CDR1 SGHTA, CDR2 FQGTGA. V gave up 5 bases and J gave up 10 bases; unmatched junction bases: 4. The CDR3 extends over 14 amino acids. CDR3: CASSLRTGGSPLHF. CDR3 coding DNA: TGTGCCAGCAGCCTACGGACAGGGGGCTCACCCCTCCACTTT. Looking up the rest from reference TRBV7-3 and TRBJ1-6 gives the full variable domain: GAGVSQTPSNKVTEKGKYVELRCDPISGHTALYWYRQSLGQGPEFLIYFQGTGAADDSGLPNDRFFAVRPEGSVSTLKIQRTERGDSAVYLCASSLRTGGSPLHFGNGTRLTVT.

This rearrangement joins TRBV7-9 to TRBJ1-2, with D possibly matching TRBD1 (6 bases). In germline, CDR1 is SEHNR, CDR2 FQNEAQ (reference sequence). V was pared by 1 base and J by 6 bases, with 12 bases between. The length of the CDR3 is 14 residues. Here the CDR3 reads CASSLDGGRHGYTF. CDR3 sequence (DNA): TGTGCCAGCAGCTTAGACGGGGGGCGGCATGGCTACACCTTC.

The CDR3 bases are TGTGCCAGTAGTCCAAAGGGAGAGACCCAGTACTTC. This codes for CASSPKGETQYF. This chain uses TRBV19 with TRBJ2-5; D is undetermined. V was trimmed by 5 bases and J by 4 bases, leaving 8 bases between them. Germline CDR1 is LNHDA and CDR2 is SQIVND (reference sequence). The CDR3 length is 12 residues.

The V gene is TRBV7-2, the J gene TRBJ1-2; 9 positions match TRBD1. J lost 8 bases, V lost 5 bases, and 9 bases had no gene match. CDR1 and CDR2 (germline): SGHTA, FQGNSA. The CDR3 spans 14 residues. The CDR3 is CASSPRTGAGGYTF. CDR3 DNA: TGTGCCAGCAGCCCCAGGACAGGGGCAGGCGGCTACACCTTC.

This clone has just one count. The chain employs TRBV9 and TRBJ2-2; possibly TRBD2 for D (6 bases). Trimming took off 7 bases at V and 4 bases at J, with 14 bases between the two ends. CDR1 SGDLS and CDR2 YYNGEE come from the germline V gene. The CDR3 sequence is 14 residues long. DNA of the CDR3: TGTGCCAGCGGGACTCGGGTAACCACCGGGGAGCTGTTTTTT. Its translation: CASGTRVTTGELFF.

The CDR3 bases are TGTGCCTGGAGTGTACTAATAGGGATGAACACTGAAGCTTTCTTT. Its translation is CAWSVLIGMNTEAFF. The gene calls are TRBV30 and TRBJ1-1, with D unclear. Trimming stripped 0 bases from V and 0 bases from J, with 11 bases between. This CDR3 region has 15 residues. The germline V gene encodes CDR1 GTSNPN and CDR2 SVGIG (reference sequence).

The chain uses TRBV30 and TRBJ1-2; a possible D gene is TRBD1 (5 bases). CDR1 and CDR2 (germline): GTSNPN, SVGIG (reference sequence). Trimming shortened V by 5 bases and J by 4 bases, and 11 bases separated the two germline ends. CDR3 length: 12 amino acids. The chain's CDR3 is CAWVRGAYGYTF. For the CDR3, the DNA is TGTGCCTGGGTAAGGGGAGCCTATGGCTACACCTTC.

There are a few counts of this clone. The genes are TRBV13 and TRBJ2-7, with D perhaps TRBD1 (6 bases). V was clipped by 4 bases and J by 10 bases, with 11 bases between them. CDR3 length equals 11 residues. The germline gives CDR1 PRHDT, CDR2 FYEKMQ (reference sequence). CDR3 loop: CASSSDSKQYF. DNA for the CDR3: TGTGCCAGCAGCTCGGACAGTAAACAGTACTTC.

The chain couples TRBV5-4 to TRBJ2-2; 14 bases match TRBD2. CDR3 size: 19 residues. Germline-derived CDR1 and CDR2 are SGHNT and YYREEE (reference sequence). V was pared by 4 bases and J by 0 bases, with 8 bases of the junction left unmatched. This CDR3 reads CASSAGTSGSPTNTGELFF. In nucleotides, the CDR3 is TGTGCCAGCAGCGCGGGGACTAGCGGGAGCCCTACGAACACCGGGGAGCTGTTTTTT.

The CDR3 reads CSVQGVRRNEQFF. The CDR3 DNA reads TGCAGCGTACAGGGGGTACGAAGGAATGAGCAGTTCTTC. V gene TRBV29-1 combines with J gene TRBJ2-1; 8 bases match TRBD1. The CDR3 spans 13 residues. J lost 7 bases, V lost 6 bases, and 8 bases had no gene match. CDR1 and CDR2 (germline): SQVTM, ANQGSEA.

The V and J genes are TRBV7-2 and TRBJ1-4; 7 bases align to TRBD1. The CDR3 runs to 15 residues. CDR1 and CDR2 from the germline V gene are SGHTA and FQGNSA. The junction had 10 bases not matched to a gene; V was cut back by 4 bases and J by 8 bases. Written as DNA, the CDR3 is TGTGCCAGCAGCTCTCAACAGGGGCCGGGCGAAAAACTGTTTTTT. As protein: CASSSQQGPGEKLFF.

This clone was picked up a small number of times. The chain links TRBV7-3 to TRBJ2-7, with D possibly matching TRBD2 (5 bases). This CDR3 contains 14 residues. Germline assignment: CDR1 SGHTA and CDR2 FQGTGA. Trimming removed 5 bases from V and 3 bases from J, with 14 bases in between. CDR3 sequence: CASSPAGRLYEQYF. The CDR3, as DNA: TGTGCCAGCAGCCCGGCGGGCAGGCTCTACGAGCAGTACTTC. The whole variable domain, filled in from reference TRBV7-3 and TRBJ2-7, reads GAGVSQTPSNKVTEKGKYVELRCDPISGHTALYWYRQSLGQGPEFLIYFQGTGAADDSGLPNDRFFAVRPEGSVSTLKIQRTERGDSAVYLCASSPAGRLYEQYFGPGTRLTVT.

J is TRBJ1-2 and V is TRBV24-1, with TRBD1 matching 9 bases. This CDR3 region has 14 residues. The germline gives CDR1 KGHDR, CDR2 SFDVKD. V lost 3 bases, J lost 8 bases, and 6 bases stayed unmatched. The CDR3 reads CATSDRGQGRGYTF. Written as DNA, the CDR3 is TGTGCCACCAGTGATCGGGGACAGGGCAGGGGCTACACCTTC.

The chain recombines TRBV6-5 with TRBJ2-7; the match to TRBD1 covers 9 bases. Germline lookup yields CDR1 MNHEY and CDR2 SVGAGI. The trim removed 6 bases at V and 3 bases at J, leaving 6 bases unmatched. The CDR3 totals 14 residues. The CDR3 nucleotides are TGTGCCAGCAGCACCGGGACAGGGTTCTACGAGCAGTACTTC. This codes for CASSTGTGFYEQYF.

Details on this clone: An end of the junction differs from the germline gene, which may be a read error. V and J are TRBV7-8 and TRBJ2-3; 7 bases are a match to TRBD2. The CDR3 has 14 residues. The germline V gene encodes CDR1 SGHVS and CDR2 FQNEAQ. The CDR3 bases are TGTGCCAGCAGCCTAGCGGATGGCACAGATACGCAGTATTTT. Translation gives CASSLADGTDTQYF.

J is TRBJ1-2 and V is TRBV6-5, with D hard to call. CDR1 is MNHEY, CDR2 SVGAGI, per germline. Trimming removed 5 bases from V and 2 bases from J, with 15 bases in between. The CDR3 loop spans 15 amino acids. CDR3 coding DNA: TGTGCCAGCAGTCCCGAAGGTTCGGTAAACTATGGCTACACCTTC. Protein sequence: CASSPEGSVNYGYTF.

The gene calls are TRBV18 and TRBJ1-5; perhaps TRBD1 as D (5 bases). V was clipped by 3 bases and J by 5 bases, with 11 bases between them. Germline CDR1 and CDR2: KGHSH and LQKENI. This CDR3 is 14 amino acids long. In DNA, the CDR3 is TGTGCCAGCTCACCGGACACCGGAGATCAGCCCCAGCATTTT. Protein product: CASSPDTGDQPQHF.

This CDR3 is CASSPRAGTPLYEQYF. As DNA, the CDR3 is TGTGCCAGCAGTCCGCGGGCCGGGACACCTCTCTACGAGCAGTACTTC. The chain joins TRBV6-2 or TRBV6-3 to TRBJ2-7, with D perhaps matching TRBD1 (6 bases). Germline-derived CDR1 and CDR2 are MNHEY and SVGEGT. This CDR3 has 16 residues. V was trimmed by 5 bases and J by 3 bases, leaving 20 bases between them.

The chain links TRBV20-1 to TRBJ1-5; 8 bases line up with TRBD1. The CDR3 runs to 14 residues. In germline, CDR1 is DFQATT, CDR2 SNEGSKA (reference sequence). V lost 3 bases to trimming and J lost 4 bases; unmatched junction nucleotides: 5. CDR3 nucleotide sequence: TGCAGTGCTAGTCTAGGACAGGGAAATCAGCCCCAGCATTTT. Translation: CSASLGQGNQPQHF.